These 28 T cell receptor beta chains came from one sample sequenced in a study of cytomegalovirus exposure and HLA in healthy donors. The study ran its PCR with 60 Vbeta and 13 Jbeta primers. Profiling relied on immunoSEQ multiplex PCR, and the TCRdb table lists in-frame clones only, not all of them. This sample has 100,000 or so clones; roughly three quarters occur once, and the top ten carry roughly 1.4%. Sequencing used PBMCs. The receptors were gathered from a man in his forties in good health and CMV-seronegative.

This chain joins TRBV4-3 and TRBJ1-3, with 7 bases matching TRBD1. V dropped 1 base and J dropped 4; count of bases not matched to a gene: 4. Germline V gene data show CDR1 as LGHNA and CDR2 as YSLEER. The CDR3 totals 15 residues. The CDR3 reads CASSQATGPGNTIYF. The CDR3, as DNA: TGCGCCAGCAGCCAAGCGACAGGGCCCGGAAACACCATATATTTT.

The chain links TRBV6-6 to TRBJ1-3, with TRBD1 identical over 9 bases. J lost 2 bases, V lost 5 bases, and 7 bases had no gene match. The CDR3 loop spans 16 amino acids. Germline lookup yields CDR1 MNHNY and CDR2 SVGAGI (reference sequence). The CDR3 region is CASSRGDREAGNTIYF. For the CDR3, the DNA is TGTGCCAGCAGTCGCGGGGACAGGGAAGCTGGAAACACCATATATTTT.

The chain joins TRBV5-6 to TRBJ2-7; 8 bases align to TRBD2. V was clipped by 0 bases and J by 1 base; unmatched bases: 0. Germline CDR1 is SGHDT and CDR2 is YYEEEE. The CDR3 runs 14 residues. Here the CDR3 reads CASSLAGGSYEQYF. Here the CDR3 DNA reads TGTGCCAGCAGCTTGGCGGGGGGGTCCTACGAGCAGTACTTC.

The chain joins TRBV10-2 to TRBJ1-1, with D possibly being TRBD1 (6 bases). The CDR3 is 15 residues long. Trimming cost V 2 bases and J 0 bases, with 10 bases left between them. Germline loops: CDR1 WSHSY, CDR2 SAAADI. The CDR3 nucleotides read TGCGCCAGCAGTGAGACAGGGTCCATGAACACTGAAGCTTTCTTT. Amino acids: CASSETGSMNTEAFF.

V and J are TRBV5-1 and TRBJ1-4, with D perhaps matching TRBD1 (5 bases). The V end was cut by 4 bases, the J end by 8 bases, with 15 bases between. This CDR3 is 14 amino acids long. CDR1 is SGHRS, CDR2 YFSETQ, per germline. CDR3 protein: CASSRGTSGEKLFF. As DNA, the CDR3 is TGCGCCAGCAGCCGGGGGACGTCAGGCGAAAAACTGTTTTTT.

The chain uses TRBV11-2 and TRBJ2-7; D not certain. The CDR3 spans 12 residues. The V end lost 0 bases, the J end lost 3 bases, and 3 bases lay between the germline ends. Looked up from germline, CDR1 is SGHAT and CDR2 is FQNNGV. The CDR3 sequence is CASSLDLYEQYF. CDR3 nucleotides: TGTGCCAGCAGCTTAGATCTCTACGAGCAGTACTTC.

This sequence joins TRBV5-6 and TRBJ2-3; 9 bases line up with TRBD2. CDR1 and CDR2 from the germline V gene are SGHDT and YYEEEE. The V gene end was trimmed by 4 bases and the J gene end by 2 bases; junction bases not matched to a gene: 2. The CDR3 is 14 amino acids. The CDR3 DNA sequence: TGTGCCAGCAGCAGGACTAGCGACACAGATACGCAGTATTTT. Its protein product is CASSRTSDTDTQYF.

This clone came up once. V and J are TRBV2 and TRBJ2-3; D not certain. The length of the CDR3 is 15 residues. Germline CDR1 is SNHLY and CDR2 is FYNNEI. The V end was cut by 10 bases, the J end by 4 bases, with 21 bases between. CDR3 in DNA: TGTGCCACCTCTTTCAGCGATGCTTTCGCAGATACGCAGTATTTT. Protein sequence: CATSFSDAFADTQYF.

This clone was seen a few times. V is TRBV9 and J is TRBJ2-7; 9 bases match TRBD1. After removal of 9 bases from V and 3 bases from J, the junction contained 7 bases not matched to a gene. The CDR3 is 13 amino acids. Germline V CDR1 and CDR2: SGDLS, YYNGEE. Here the CDR3 DNA reads TGTGCCAAGGACAGGGGACACCTCTACGAGCAGTACTTC. Amino acids: CAKDRGHLYEQYF.

V and J are TRBV2 and TRBJ2-7, with D tentatively TRBD1 (6 bases). CDR1 is SNHLY and CDR2 is FYNNEI in the germline V gene. The CDR3 extends over 12 amino acids. Trimming shortened V by 6 bases and J by 4 bases, and 10 bases separated the two germline ends. CDR3 nucleotide sequence: TGTGCCAGCAGATTCGGGACATACGAGCAGTACTTC. Translating gives CASRFGTYEQYF.

The CDR3 sequence: CASSVATGWATDTQYF. As DNA, the CDR3 is TGTGCCAGCAGCGTAGCTACAGGTTGGGCCACAGATACGCAGTATTTT. The chain combines TRBV9 with TRBJ2-3; D is perhaps TRBD1 (5 bases). Trimming left V 0 bases short and J 2 bases short, with 13 bases between. The V gene's germline CDR1 is SGDLS and CDR2 YYNGEE. The CDR3 covers 16 residues. The entire variable domain, with the rest obtained from reference TRBV9 and TRBJ2-3, is as follows: DSGVTQTPKHLITATGQRVTLRCSPRSGDLSVYWYQQSLDQGLQFLIQYYNGEERAKGNILERFSAQQFPDLHSELNLSSLELGDSALYFCASSVATGWATDTQYFGPGTRLTVL.

The chain employs TRBV6-5 and TRBJ1-1; D is undetermined. Per germline, CDR1 MNHEY and CDR2 SVGAGI. The CDR3 is 15 residues long. With 6 bases removed from V and 1 base from J, the gap between germline ends came to 15 bases. DNA for the CDR3: TGTGCCAGCAGACCCCACATGGAGCCGAACACTGAAGCTTTCTTT. Translated, it gives CASRPHMEPNTEAFF.

The J gene is TRBJ1-6, the V gene TRBV19; 11 bases map to TRBD1. The CDR3 covers 15 residues. The V and J ends lost 5 bases and 10 bases, in that order; junction bases with no gene match: 7. Germline-derived CDR1 and CDR2 are LNHDA and SQIVND (reference sequence). The CDR3 spells CASSAGQGAGSPLHF. Here the CDR3 DNA reads TGTGCCAGTAGTGCCGGACAGGGGGCAGGGTCACCCCTCCACTTT.

This clone has just a few counts. This chain joins TRBV5-4 and TRBJ1-1, with 8 bases lining up with TRBD1. After removal of 4 bases from V and 5 bases from J, the junction contained 7 bases not matched to a gene. The CDR3 runs 14 residues. Per germline, CDR1 SGHNT and CDR2 YYREEE (reference sequence). CDR3 in DNA: TGTGCCAGCAGCGGGACAGGCTTGGGGACTGAAGCTTTCTTT. Protein sequence: CASSGTGLGTEAFF.

V usage is TRBV7-2 and J usage is TRBJ2-5; 8 positions match TRBD1. V lost 4 bases, J lost 2 bases, and 6 bases stayed unmatched. This CDR3 has 15 amino acids. Germline V lookup: CDR1 SGHTA, CDR2 FQGNSA. As DNA, the CDR3 is TGTGCCAGCAGCTCCGGACAGGGAGGACAAGAGACCCAGTACTTC. Translating it yields CASSSGQGGQETQYF.

This chain links TRBV18 with TRBJ1-1; weak D call: TRBD1 (6 bases). This CDR3 spans 15 amino acids. CDR1 KGHSH and CDR2 LQKENI come from the germline V gene. Trimming took 4 bases from V and 4 from J, leaving 16 bases between them. The CDR3 loop is CASSLTKQGATEAFF. The CDR3, as DNA: TGTGCCAGCTCACTAACCAAACAGGGTGCCACTGAAGCTTTCTTT.

The rearrangement uses TRBV19 and TRBJ1-5; 8 nucleotides line up with TRBD1. Germline values: CDR1 LNHDA, CDR2 SQIVND (reference sequence). The CDR3 covers 13 residues. Trimming removed 6 bases from V and 2 bases from J; junction bases left unmatched: 0. CDR3 sequence (DNA): TGTGCCAGTAGGACAGGGGGCAATCAGCCCCAGCATTTT. It yields the protein CASRTGGNQPQHF.

This chain links TRBV2 with TRBJ1-6; no definite D call. Trimming pared 6 bases from V and 6 bases from J, leaving 6 bases between. Germline CDR1 is SNHLY and CDR2 is FYNNEI. The CDR3 spans 12 residues. The CDR3 bases are TGTGCCAGCAGCAGACTTAATTCACCCCTCCACTTT. Residues: CASSRLNSPLHF. Supplemented by reference TRBV2 and TRBJ1-6, the full variable domain reads EPEVTQTPSHQVTQMGQEVILRCVPISNHLYFYWYRQILGQKVEFLVSFYNNEISEKSEIFDDQFSVERPDGSNFTLKIRSTKLEDSAMYFCASSRLNSPLHFGNGTRLTVT.

The rearrangement links TRBV30 to TRBJ1-1; perhaps TRBD1 as D (5 bases). This CDR3 contains 12 residues. Germline V gives CDR1 GTSNPN, CDR2 SVGIG (reference sequence). Trimming stripped 5 bases from V and 5 bases from J, with 12 bases between. The CDR3 loop reads CAWGNRLTEAFF. The CDR3 DNA reads TGTGCCTGGGGAAACAGGCTTACTGAAGCTTTCTTT. The complete variable domain, with remaining parts taken from reference TRBV30 and TRBJ1-1, reads SQTIHQWPATLVQPVGSPLSLECTVEGTSNPNLYWYRQAAGRGLQLLFYSVGIGQISSEVPQNLSASRPQDRQFILSSKKLLLSDSGFYLCAWGNRLTEAFFGQGTRLTVV.

J is TRBJ1-6 and V is TRBV5-1; TRBD1 matches 10 bases. Germline assignment: CDR1 SGHRS and CDR2 YFSETQ. The CDR3 covers 16 residues. J lost 9 bases, V lost 0 bases, and 6 bases had no gene match. The CDR3: CASSLESWDRGSPLHF. The CDR3 bases are TGCGCCAGCAGCTTGGAAAGCTGGGACAGGGGTTCACCCCTCCACTTT.

V and J are TRBV11-2 and TRBJ1-6, with D hard to call. The CDR3 is 14 amino acids. Trimming cost V 2 bases and J 13 bases, with 15 bases left between them. In germline, CDR1 is SGHAT, CDR2 FQNNGV. This CDR3 reads CASSLMSNSGPLHF. In DNA, the CDR3 is TGTGCCAGCAGCTTAATGAGTAATTCAGGTCCCCTCCACTTT.

J is TRBJ2-3 and V is TRBV27; TRBD1 might be the D (6 bases). With 6 bases removed from V and 4 bases from J, the gap between germline ends came to 14 bases. CDR1 MNHEY and CDR2 SMNVEV come from the germline V gene (reference sequence). The CDR3 consists of 14 residues. CDR3 DNA: TGTGCCAGCAGCCGTACAGGGACCCCAGATACGCAGTATTTT. Its translation is CASSRTGTPDTQYF.

The chain links TRBV6-6 to TRBJ2-4; possible D gene TRBD2, 5 bases. Germline V gene data show CDR1 as MNHNY and CDR2 as SVGAGI (reference sequence). There are 15 residues in the CDR3. V was pared by 2 bases and J by 1 base, with 9 bases between. The CDR3 loop is CASSYSGGAKNIQYF. DNA of the CDR3: TGTGCCAGCAGTTACAGCGGCGGCGCCAAAAACATTCAGTACTTC.

The V and J genes are TRBV29-1 and TRBJ2-5; weak D call: TRBD2 (6 bases). The CDR3 extends over 12 amino acids. The V gene's germline CDR1 is SQVTM and CDR2 ANQGSEA. V dropped 8 bases and J dropped 5 bases, with 15 bases sitting between them. The CDR3 bases are TGCAGCCCCAGCGGGTTTGGGGAGACCCAGTACTTC. This sequence encodes CSPSGFGETQYF.

The chain joins TRBV6-1 to TRBJ1-2, with TRBD1 as a possible D gene (6 bases). Trimming took 8 bases from V and 2 from J, leaving 12 bases between them. Germline CDR1 is MNHNS and CDR2 is SASEGT. This CDR3 comprises 13 residues. CDR3 loop: CASSMGANYGYTF. CDR3 sequence (DNA): TGTGCCAGCTCCATGGGGGCCAACTATGGCTACACCTTC.

This clone was seen only once. The same CDR3 arises from other DNA sequences in this sample as well. The rearrangement uses TRBV5-6 and TRBJ1-5, with D possibly matching TRBD1 (6 bases). Looked up from germline, CDR1 is SGHDT and CDR2 is YYEEEE. The V gene lost 5 bases and the J gene lost 5 bases, with 23 bases spanning the gap. CDR3 length equals 17 residues. The CDR3 protein is CASSLKRQAQRDQPQHF. The CDR3 region has the DNA TGTGCCAGCAGTTTAAAAAGACAGGCCCAGAGGGATCAGCCCCAGCATTTT.

This clone has only one observation. The chain combines TRBV19 with TRBJ1-4; D is uncertain. Trimming removed 5 bases from V and 3 bases from J, with 13 bases in between. The CDR3 is 15 residues long. Looked up from germline, CDR1 is LNHDA and CDR2 is SQIVND (reference sequence). CDR3 amino acids: CASSVVRGANEKLFF. For the CDR3, the DNA is TGTGCCAGTAGTGTCGTCCGCGGAGCTAATGAAAAACTGTTTTTT.

This clone was found a few times. The CDR3 DNA is TGTGCCAGCAGTAGAGCAGATACGCAGTATTTT. Protein product: CASSRADTQYF. The rearrangement joins TRBV2 to TRBJ2-3; D unclear. This CDR3 is 11 amino acids long. V lost 5 bases and J 4 bases, leaving 4 bases between the germline ends. CDR1 is SNHLY, CDR2 FYNNEI, per germline.